Listed below are T cell receptor beta chains from one sample, sequenced in a study of cytomegalovirus exposure and HLA in healthy donors. Sequencing used immunoSEQ multiplex PCR; TCRdb keeps in-frame clones, though not all of them. The sample records about 180,000 clones, roughly 75% being singletons. The sequenced sample consisted of PBMCs. Receptor source: a man aged 35 to 55 in good health and CMV-seronegative. The CDR3 runs from the conserved cysteine through the conserved F or W. A D gene is named only where the DNA matches it firmly. Size values are once, few and many counts, or a class for expanded clones, and some rows have none.

d_call	v_call	clone_size	j_call	cdr3_aa	cdr3_nt
TRBD1	TRBV27	.	TRBJ1-6	CASSPPPGQGVYNSPLHF	TGTGCCAGCAGTCCCCCCCCGGGACAGGGTGTTTATAATTCACCCCTCCACTTT
TRBD1	TRBV11-2	.	TRBJ2-3	CASSLLVQGADTQYF	TGTGCCAGCAGCTTACTTGTCCAGGGGGCAGATACGCAGTATTTT
.	TRBV19	.	TRBJ1-4	CASSMNGLVRLANEKLFF	TGTGCCAGTAGTATGAATGGTCTGGTACGGTTAGCTAATGAAAAACTGTTTTTT
.	TRBV7-9	.	TRBJ2-7	CSSSLTVEQYF	TGTTCCAGCAGCTTAACAGTCGAGCAGTACTTC
TRBD2	TRBV2	.	TRBJ2-7	CASSGTGAGTGEQYF	TGTGCCAGCAGCGGGACTGGAGCGGGGACTGGCGAGCAGTACTTC
.	TRBV27	.	TRBJ1-2	CASSLRQDYGYTF	TGTGCCAGCAGTTTAAGACAGGACTATGGCTACACCTTC
.	TRBV21-1	.	TRBJ2-5	CASSGRLADFQETQYF	TGTGCCAGCAGCGGGCGACTAGCGGATTTCCAAGAGACCCAGTACTTC
TRBD1	TRBV5-6	.	TRBJ1-2	CASSYRQGLVYGYTF	TGTGCCAGCAGCTACAGACAGGGGTTGGTCTATGGCTACACCTTC
TRBD1	TRBV7-9	.	TRBJ1-1	CASSLGDRLNTEAFF	TGTGCCAGCAGCTTAGGGGACAGGCTGAACACTGAAGCTTTCTTT
.	TRBV19	.	TRBJ1-3	CASSTRGSSGNTIYF	TGTGCCAGTAGTACACGAGGCAGCTCTGGAAACACCATATATTTT
.	TRBV4-3	.	TRBJ2-1	CASSLGLRGSEQFF	TGCGCCAGCAGCCTTGGACTACGGGGGAGTGAGCAGTTCTTC
.	TRBV7-2	once	TRBJ1-5	CASSSQNNQPQHF	TGTGCCAGCAGCTCCCAGAACAATCAGCCCCAGCATTTT
TRBD2	TRBV7-2	.	TRBJ2-7	CASSSLAGSEQYF	TGTGCCAGCAGCTCGTTAGCGGGGAGCGAGCAGTACTTC
TRBD1	TRBV19	.	TRBJ1-5	CASNFDRADNQPQHF	TGTGCCAGCAACTTCGACAGGGCCGACAATCAGCCCCAGCATTTT
.	TRBV29-1	.	TRBJ1-2	CSVDRGDYGYTF	TGCAGCGTTGACAGGGGTGACTATGGCTACACCTTC
.	TRBV5-4	.	TRBJ2-5	CASSLASSAQETQYF	TGTGCCAGCAGCTTGGCGTCTAGCGCCCAGGAGACCCAGTACTTC
.	TRBV7-2	.	TRBJ1-5	CASSLGERQPQHF	TGTGCCAGCAGCTTAGGAGAGAGGCAGCCCCAGCATTTT
TRBD1	TRBV7-9	.	TRBJ2-7	CASSLAGQGTYEQYF	TGTGCCAGCAGCTTAGCGGGACAGGGCACCTACGAGCAGTACTTC
TRBD2	TRBV5-1	.	TRBJ2-1	CASSLVAGGSRQGSDEQFF	TGCGCCAGCAGCTTGGTGGCGGGAGGGTCACGGCAGGGTTCGGATGAGCAGTTCTTC
TRBD2	TRBV2	.	TRBJ2-7	CASSGTSGDVGEQYF	TGTGCCAGCAGTGGGACTAGCGGGGATGTGGGGGAGCAGTACTTC
.	TRBV7-9	.	TRBJ2-5	CASSFRQGKETQYF	TGTGCCAGCAGCTTCCGGCAGGGGAAAGAGACCCAGTACTTC
.	TRBV18	.	TRBJ2-3	CASSPNQGLDTQYF	TGTGCCAGCTCACCAAATCAGGGACTGGATACGCAGTATTTT
.	TRBV5-1	.	TRBJ2-5	CASSFRTVEETQYF	TGCGCCAGCAGCTTCCGGACAGTCGAGGAGACCCAGTACTTC
.	TRBV7-2	once	TRBJ2-1	CASSLALNEQFF	TGTGCCAGCAGCTTAGCCCTCAATGAGCAGTTCTTC
.	TRBV5-1	.	TRBJ2-3	CASSLQESTDTQYF	TGCGCCAGCAGCTTGCAAGAGAGCACAGATACGCAGTATTTT
.	TRBV4-3	.	TRBJ2-1	CASSQGAAKGNEQFF	TGCGCCAGCAGCCAAGGGGCGGCGAAGGGGAATGAGCAGTTCTTC
.	TRBV25-1	.	TRBJ1-6	CASSRARTGENSPLHF	TGTGCCAGCAGTAGGGCTCGGACGGGAGAAAATTCACCCCTCCACTTT
TRBD1	TRBV27	.	TRBJ2-2	CASSPFPGQVTGELFF	TGTGCCAGCAGTCCCTTCCCCGGACAGGTCACCGGGGAGCTGTTTTTT
.	TRBV6-1	.	TRBJ1-4	CASRIGQSLEEKLFF	TGTGCCAGCAGGATAGGACAGTCACTCGAAGAAAAACTGTTTTTT
TRBD1	TRBV29-1	.	TRBJ1-2	CSVAGTATYGYTF	TGCAGCGTAGCCGGGACAGCGACCTATGGCTACACCTTC
TRBD1	TRBV6-6	.	TRBJ2-3	CASSPAGTGGTDTQYF	TGTGCCAGCAGTCCCGCCGGGACAGGGGGGACAGATACGCAGTATTTT
.	TRBV7-2	.	TRBJ1-1	CASSFAGRAFF	TGTGCCAGCAGCTTCGCAGGAAGGGCTTTCTTT
.	TRBV20-1	.	TRBJ1-2	CSARTVYGYTF	TGCAGTGCCAGGACAGTTTATGGCTACACCTTC
TRBD1	TRBV4-3	.	TRBJ1-2	CASSQETRGYTNYGYTF	TGCGCCAGCAGCCAAGAGACCAGGGGGTATACTAACTATGGCTACACCTTC
.	TRBV6-5	few	TRBJ1-5	CASSYSRDQPQHF	TGTGCCAGCAGTTACTCCCGGGATCAGCCCCAGCATTTT
.	TRBV5-1	.	TRBJ2-7	CASSPTSSYEQYF	TGCGCCAGCAGTCCAACCAGCTCCTACGAGCAGTACTTC
.	TRBV18	once	TRBJ2-7	CASSPPAAYEQYF	TGTGCCAGCTCACCACCCGCAGCGTACGAGCAGTACTTC
.	TRBV5-6	.	TRBJ2-7	CASSLAAKTSYEQYF	TGTGCCAGCAGCTTGGCTGCGAAAACCTCCTACGAGCAGTACTTC
TRBD1	TRBV27	.	TRBJ1-2	CASSSTGANYGYTF	TGTGCCAGCAGTTCGACAGGGGCTAACTATGGCTACACCTTC
TRBD2	TRBV30	.	TRBJ2-7	CAWRRTSSYEQYF	TGTGCCTGGAGGCGGACTAGCTCCTACGAGCAGTACTTC
TRBD1	TRBV19	few	TRBJ2-5	CASSIGRGETQYF	TGTGCCAGTAGTATCGGCAGGGGGGAGACCCAGTACTTC
.	TRBV5-1	.	TRBJ2-7	CASSLGGTVGSHEQYF	TGCGCCAGCAGCTTGGGAGGGACTGTTGGGTCCCACGAGCAGTACTTC
.	TRBV7-6	.	TRBJ2-1	CASSLDAQGSSYNEQFF	TGTGCCAGCAGCTTAGATGCACAGGGCAGTTCCTACAATGAGCAGTTCTTC
.	TRBV5-1	few	TRBJ2-1	CASSLGELSGYEQFF	TGCGCCAGCAGCTTGGGGGAACTCAGCGGGTATGAGCAGTTCTTC
.	TRBV10-3	once	TRBJ1-5	CAISEGAGLNQPQHF	TGTGCCATCAGTGAGGGGGCAGGGCTCAATCAGCCCCAGCATTTT
.	TRBV4-3	.	TRBJ2-2	CASSQGDKSAGIANTGELFF	TGCGCCAGCAGCCAAGGAGACAAATCGGCGGGAATAGCGAACACCGGGGAGCTGTTTTTT
.	TRBV5-3	.	TRBJ1-5	CARRTRVPQPQHF	TGTGCCAGAAGGACCCGGGTGCCGCAGCCCCAGCATTTT
.	TRBV29-1	.	TRBJ1-1	CSAGDGNTEAFF	TGCAGCGCAGGGGACGGGAACACTGAAGCTTTCTTT
.	TRBV29-1	.	TRBJ1-2	CSVEARDNYGYTF	TGCAGCGTCGAAGCCAGGGATAACTATGGCTACACCTTC
.	TRBV5-1	.	TRBJ1-4	CASSLGLSRTTNEKLFF	TGCGCCAGCAGCTTGGGCTTAAGTAGAACAACTAATGAAAAACTGTTTTTT
.	TRBV7-9	.	TRBJ1-2	CASSSGEYGYTF	TGTGCCAGCAGCTCAGGGGAATATGGCTACACCTTC
.	TRBV6-1	.	TRBJ2-2	CASSVGTRGTGELFF	TGTGCCAGCAGTGTAGGGACAAGGGGCACCGGGGAGCTGTTTTTT
.	TRBV7-9	.	TRBJ1-1	CASSSLREMNTEAFF	TGTGCCAGCAGCTCCCTCAGGGAAATGAACACTGAAGCTTTCTTT
TRBD1	TRBV11-3	.	TRBJ2-3	CASSRRQGESTDTQYF	TGTGCCAGCAGCCGCAGACAGGGGGAGAGCACAGATACGCAGTATTTT